The clone carrying this T cell receptor beta chain was observed once. What it binds is unknown. This specimen comes from a study of OX40 agonist ivuxolimab in advanced cancers. Study-level findings and limits: Both CD4+ and CD8+ T cell populations in blood had undergone clonal expansion by week 6 at 0.1 to 3.0 mg/kg.

The CDR3 runs 14 residues. With 6 bases removed from V and 1 base from J, the gap between germline ends came to 9 bases. Germline lookup yields CDR1 MNHNY and CDR2 SVGAGI (reference sequence). Here immunoSEQ multiplex PCR was the method, and the copy in TCRdb shows in-frame clones only, minus some. Of under 100,000 clones detected, 80% to 95% appear once; the ten largest clones hold 0.53%. This clonotype originated in an adult with an advanced solid tumor such as melanoma, head and neck, liver or kidney cancer. V is TRBV6-6 and J is TRBJ2-2; no clear D. The sample in question was CD4+ or CD8+ T cells sorted from blood, obtained in a trial of the OX40 agonist ivuxolimab. Here the CDR3 reads CASSPGLNTGELFF. The CDR3 DNA sequence: TGTGCCAGCAGCCCCGGATTGAACACCGGGGAGCTGTTTTTT.